This T cell receptor beta chain appears in the sequencing data of a study of CD8 T cells in Susac syndrome. Overall study results and limits: In its TCR sequencing and HLA analysis, the study acknowledged that the number of individuals was relatively small.

Sequencing of TCR beta, carried out with a high-throughput approach, was applied to CD8+ and CD4+ T cells from the blood. TEMRA cells were FACS-enriched, with CD8+ and CD4+ T cells isolated negatively. Concerning this clonotype: The target antigen is unknown.

Germline assignment: CDR1 MNHEY and CDR2 SVGAGI. The trim removed 6 bases at V and 6 bases at J, leaving 4 bases unmatched. This CDR3 has 14 amino acids. The RNA, about 0.5 to 1 ug, was put through reverse transcription using random hexamers. The authors amplified TCR beta CDR3 across 54 Vbeta and 13 Jbeta using immunoSEQ multiplex PCR. From the immunoSEQ multiplex PCR reads, TCRdb called clonotypes with MiXCR, one entry per CDR3 protein. The sample holds roughly 80,000 distinct CDR3 sequences, roughly 94% seen once. Specimen: CD8+ T cells from PBMCs. This sequence originates from a human donor in good health. The V gene is TRBV6-5, the J gene TRBJ1-6, with TRBD1 matching 8 bases. The CDR3 protein is CASSLGQANSPLHF. CDR3 bases: TGTGCCAGCAGCTTGGGACAGGCTAATTCACCCCTCCACTTT.